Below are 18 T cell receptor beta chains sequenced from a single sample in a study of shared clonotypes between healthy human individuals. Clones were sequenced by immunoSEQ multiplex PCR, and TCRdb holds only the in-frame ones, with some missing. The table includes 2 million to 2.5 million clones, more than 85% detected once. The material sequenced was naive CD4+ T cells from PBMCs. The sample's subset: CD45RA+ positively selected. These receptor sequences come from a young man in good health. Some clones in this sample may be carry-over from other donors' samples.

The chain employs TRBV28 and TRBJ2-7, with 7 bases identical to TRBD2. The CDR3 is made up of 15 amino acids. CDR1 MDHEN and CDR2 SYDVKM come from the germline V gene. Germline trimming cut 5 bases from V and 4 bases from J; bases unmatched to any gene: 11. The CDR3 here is CASSTRLAGEYEQYF. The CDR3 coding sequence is TGTGCCAGCAGTACCCGACTAGCTGGTGAATACGAGCAGTACTTC.

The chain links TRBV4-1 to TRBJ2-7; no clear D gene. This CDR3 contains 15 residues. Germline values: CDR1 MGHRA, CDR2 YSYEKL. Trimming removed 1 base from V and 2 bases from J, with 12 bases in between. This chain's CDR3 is CASSQARGRTYEQYF. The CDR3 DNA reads TGCGCCAGCAGCCAAGCCCGCGGACGGACCTACGAGCAGTACTTC.

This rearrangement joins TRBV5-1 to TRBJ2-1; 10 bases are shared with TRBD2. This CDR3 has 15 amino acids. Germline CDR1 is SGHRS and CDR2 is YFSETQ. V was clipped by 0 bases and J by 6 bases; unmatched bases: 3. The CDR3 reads CASSLEAGGPNEQFF. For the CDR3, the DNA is TGCGCCAGCAGCTTGGAAGCGGGAGGGCCCAATGAGCAGTTCTTC. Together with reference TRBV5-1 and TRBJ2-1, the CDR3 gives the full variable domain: KAGVTQTPRYLIKTRGQQVTLSCSPISGHRSVSWYQQTPGQGLQFLFEYFSETQRNKGNFPGRFSGRQFSNSRSEMNVSTLELGDSALYLCASSLEAGGPNEQFFGPGTRLTVL.

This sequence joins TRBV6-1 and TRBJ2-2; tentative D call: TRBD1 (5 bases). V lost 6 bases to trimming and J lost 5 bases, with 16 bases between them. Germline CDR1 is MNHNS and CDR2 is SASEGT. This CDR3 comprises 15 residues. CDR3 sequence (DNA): TGTGCCAGCAGACGACTTGACCAGGGTACCGGGGAGCTGTTTTTT. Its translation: CASRRLDQGTGELFF.

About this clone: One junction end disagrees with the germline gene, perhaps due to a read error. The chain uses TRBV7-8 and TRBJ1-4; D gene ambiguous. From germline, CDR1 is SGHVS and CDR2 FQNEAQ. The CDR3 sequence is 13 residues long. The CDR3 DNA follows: TGCGGAGGTGGTCCGCGCAGTAATGAAAAACTGTTTTTT. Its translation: CGGGPRSNEKLFF.

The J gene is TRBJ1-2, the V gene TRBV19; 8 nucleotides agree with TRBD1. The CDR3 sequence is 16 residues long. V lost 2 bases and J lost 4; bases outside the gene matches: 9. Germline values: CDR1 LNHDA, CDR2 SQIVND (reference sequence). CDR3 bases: TGTGCCAGTAGTATATCCCTCGGACAGGGAGTCTATGGCTACACCTTC. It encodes CASSISLGQGVYGYTF. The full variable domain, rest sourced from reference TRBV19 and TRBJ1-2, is DGGITQSPKYLFRKEGQNVTLSCEQNLNHDAMYWYRQDPGQGLRLIYYSQIVNDFQKGDIAEGYSVSREKKESFPLTVTSAQKNPTAFYLCASSISLGQGVYGYTFGSGTRLTVV.

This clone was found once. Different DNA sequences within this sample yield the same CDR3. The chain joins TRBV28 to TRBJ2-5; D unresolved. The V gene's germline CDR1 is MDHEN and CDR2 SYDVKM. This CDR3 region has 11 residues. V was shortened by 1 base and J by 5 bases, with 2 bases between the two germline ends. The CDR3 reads CASSLSETQYF. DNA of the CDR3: TGTGCCAGCAGTTTATCCGAGACCCAGTACTTC.

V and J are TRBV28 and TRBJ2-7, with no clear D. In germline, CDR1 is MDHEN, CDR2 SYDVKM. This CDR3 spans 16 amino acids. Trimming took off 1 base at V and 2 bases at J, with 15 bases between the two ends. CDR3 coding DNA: TGTGCCAGCAGTTTATTGGTGACGACAACACCCTACGAGCAGTACTTC. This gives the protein CASSLLVTTTPYEQYF.

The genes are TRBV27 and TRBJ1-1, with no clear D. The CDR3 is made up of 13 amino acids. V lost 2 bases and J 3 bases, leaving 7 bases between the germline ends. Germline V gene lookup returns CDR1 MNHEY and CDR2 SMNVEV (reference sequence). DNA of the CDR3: TGTGCCAGCAGTTTAGTCACAGACACTGAAGCTTTCTTT. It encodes CASSLVTDTEAFF.

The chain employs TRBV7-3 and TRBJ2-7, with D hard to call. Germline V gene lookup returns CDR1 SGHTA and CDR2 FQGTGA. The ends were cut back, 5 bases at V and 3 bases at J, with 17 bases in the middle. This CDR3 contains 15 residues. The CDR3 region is CASSRKSSPSYEQYF. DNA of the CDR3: TGTGCCAGCAGCCGAAAATCCTCCCCGAGCTACGAGCAGTACTTC.

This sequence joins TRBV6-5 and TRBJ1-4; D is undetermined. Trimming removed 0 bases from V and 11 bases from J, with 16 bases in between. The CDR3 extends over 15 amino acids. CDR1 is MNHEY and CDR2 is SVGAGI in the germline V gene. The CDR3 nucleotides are TGTGCCAGCAGTTACTCCGGGTTAGGAGGAGGGAAACTGTTTTTT. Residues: CASSYSGLGGGKLFF.

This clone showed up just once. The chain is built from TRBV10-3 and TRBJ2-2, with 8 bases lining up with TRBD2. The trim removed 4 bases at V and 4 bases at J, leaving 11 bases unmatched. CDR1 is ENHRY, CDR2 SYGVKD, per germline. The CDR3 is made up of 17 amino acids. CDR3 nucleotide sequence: TGTGCCATCAGTGGGAGCGGGAGTACTTTAGGCACCGGGGAGCTGTTTTTT. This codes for CAISGSGSTLGTGELFF.

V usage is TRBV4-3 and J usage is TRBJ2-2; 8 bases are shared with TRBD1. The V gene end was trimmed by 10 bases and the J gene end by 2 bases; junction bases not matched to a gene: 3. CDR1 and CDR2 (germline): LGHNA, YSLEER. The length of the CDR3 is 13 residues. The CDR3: CATSGGNTGELFF. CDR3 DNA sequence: TGCGCCACCTCAGGGGGCAACACCGGGGAGCTGTTTTTT.

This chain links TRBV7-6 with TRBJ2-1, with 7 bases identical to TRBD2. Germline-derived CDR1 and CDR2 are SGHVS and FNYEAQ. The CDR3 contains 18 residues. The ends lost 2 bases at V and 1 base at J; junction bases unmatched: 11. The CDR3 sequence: CASSLWISGIGSYNEQFF. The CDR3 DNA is TGTGCCAGCAGCTTATGGATAAGCGGGATAGGTTCCTACAATGAGCAGTTCTTC.

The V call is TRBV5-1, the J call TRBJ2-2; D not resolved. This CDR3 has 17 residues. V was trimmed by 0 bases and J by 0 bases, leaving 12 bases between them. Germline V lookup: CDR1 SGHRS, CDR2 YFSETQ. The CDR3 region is CASSLEPQSANTGELFF. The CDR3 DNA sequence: TGCGCCAGCAGCTTGGAACCACAAAGCGCGAACACCGGGGAGCTGTTTTTT.

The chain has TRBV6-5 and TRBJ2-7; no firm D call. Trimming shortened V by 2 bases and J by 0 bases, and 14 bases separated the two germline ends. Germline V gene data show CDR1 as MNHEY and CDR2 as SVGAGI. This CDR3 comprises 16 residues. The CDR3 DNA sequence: TGTGCCAGCAGTTACGGCCTGGTCGGAAGCTCCTACGAGCAGTACTTC. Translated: CASSYGLVGSSYEQYF.

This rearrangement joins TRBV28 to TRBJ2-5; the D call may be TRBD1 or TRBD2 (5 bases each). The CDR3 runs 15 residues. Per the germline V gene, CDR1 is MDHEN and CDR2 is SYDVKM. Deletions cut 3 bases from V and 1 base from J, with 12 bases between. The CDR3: CASSFRGEGQETQYF. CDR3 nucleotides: TGTGCCAGCAGTTTTAGGGGAGAGGGCCAAGAGACCCAGTACTTC.

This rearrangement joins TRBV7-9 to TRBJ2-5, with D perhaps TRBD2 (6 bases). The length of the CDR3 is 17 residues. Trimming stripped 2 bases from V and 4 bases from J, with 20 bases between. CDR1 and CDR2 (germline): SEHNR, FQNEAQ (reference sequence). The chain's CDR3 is CASSLFPVGGVLETQYF. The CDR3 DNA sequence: TGTGCCAGCAGCTTATTCCCAGTCGGGGGAGTCCTAGAGACCCAGTACTTC.